These 29 T cell receptor beta chains were all obtained from the same sample, sequenced in a study of blood T cell repertoires in COVID-19. Produced via immunoSEQ multiplex PCR; TCRdb's table is partial and in-frame only. The sample has roughly 200,000 clones; about four fifths are singletons. The sequenced material came from peripheral blood. The receptors originated from a man between 60 and 75 years old with acute or convalescent COVID-19.

V is TRBV5-1 and J is TRBJ2-2; D ambiguous. V dropped 2 bases and J dropped 8 bases, with 4 bases sitting between them. This CDR3 is 11 amino acids long. Germline CDR1 SGHRS, CDR2 YFSETQ. Here the CDR3 reads CASSFLGELFF. The DNA of the CDR3 is TGCGCCAGCAGCTTCTTAGGGGAGCTGTTTTTT.

V gene TRBV27 combines with J gene TRBJ1-2; tentatively, D is TRBD1 (5 bases). Germline assignment: CDR1 MNHEY and CDR2 SMNVEV (reference sequence). The CDR3 has 14 residues. V was pared by 6 bases and J by 4 bases, with 15 bases between. The chain's CDR3 is CASRPDYGGYGYTF. The CDR3 nucleotides are TGTGCCAGCAGACCCGATTACGGGGGCTATGGCTACACCTTC.

V and J are TRBV5-1 and TRBJ2-7; 10 bases agree with TRBD2. Germline-derived CDR1 and CDR2 are SGHRS and YFSETQ. V lost 3 bases, J lost 6 bases, and 6 bases stayed unmatched. CDR3 length: 14 residues. CDR3 protein: CASSSSGRAGEQYF. CDR3 in DNA: TGCGCCAGCAGCTCAAGCGGGAGGGCCGGCGAGCAGTACTTC. Combining the CDR3 with reference TRBV5-1 and TRBJ2-7 gives the whole variable domain KAGVTQTPRYLIKTRGQQVTLSCSPISGHRSVSWYQQTPGQGLQFLFEYFSETQRNKGNFPGRFSGRQFSNSRSEMNVSTLELGDSALYLCASSSSGRAGEQYFGPGTRLTVT.

This clone appeared once. This chain connects TRBV6-4 to TRBJ1-1, with TRBD1 as a possible D gene (5 bases). The germline gives CDR1 MRHNA, CDR2 SNTAGT. The CDR3 is 14 amino acids. Trimming cost V 6 bases and J 0 bases, with 11 bases left between them. The CDR3 sequence is CASRQVGMNTEAFF. Here the CDR3 DNA reads TGTGCCAGCAGACAGGTGGGAATGAACACTGAAGCTTTCTTT.

The rearrangement joins TRBV11-2 to TRBJ1-5; D gene uncertain. Trimming left V 11 bases short and J 0 bases short, with 14 bases between. CDR3 length equals 14 residues. In germline, CDR1 is SGHAT, CDR2 FQNNGV. The CDR3 DNA follows: TGTGCCCCCCCTGGACTACATAGCAATCAGCCCCAGCATTTT. The encoded protein is CAPPGLHSNQPQHF.

This chain links TRBV18 with TRBJ1-5; D not resolved. CDR3 length: 14 amino acids. V was cut by 2 bases and J by 5 bases, with 10 bases left in between. Germline V lookup: CDR1 KGHSH, CDR2 LQKENI. This CDR3 reads CASSPGRGDQPQHF. CDR3 coding DNA: TGTGCCAGCTCACCAGGTCGAGGAGATCAGCCCCAGCATTTT.

This clone appeared once. This CDR3 is CASLVDLAGPGEQFF. The CDR3 nucleotides read TGTGCCAGCTTGGTGGATCTAGCGGGACCAGGTGAGCAGTTCTTC. The chain carries TRBV2 and TRBJ2-1; TRBD2 agrees at 9 bases. Trimming at V came to 8 bases and at J to 9 bases, leaving 14 bases not matched to a gene. CDR1 is SNHLY, CDR2 FYNNEI, per germline. The CDR3 consists of 15 residues.

The V gene is TRBV7-9, the J gene TRBJ2-7; 10 bases map to TRBD1. Per the germline V gene, CDR1 is SEHNR and CDR2 is FQNEAQ (reference sequence). J was trimmed by 6 bases and V by 6 bases; bases with no gene match: 5. This CDR3 is 13 amino acids long. The CDR3 here is CASRGTGEGEQYF. CDR3 coding DNA: TGTGCCAGCAGAGGGACAGGGGAGGGCGAGCAGTACTTC.

The V and J genes are TRBV28 and TRBJ1-2; TRBD1 agrees at 7 bases. The J segment lost 2 bases and the V segment lost 5 bases, leaving 2 bases of the junction unmatched. This CDR3 is 13 amino acids long. Germline V lookup: CDR1 MDHEN, CDR2 SYDVKM. The CDR3 is CASSPGQNYGYTF. CDR3 nucleotides: TGTGCCAGCAGTCCGGGACAGAACTATGGCTACACCTTC.

The genes are TRBV5-1 and TRBJ2-3; 8 bases are a match to TRBD2. CDR3 length equals 15 residues. The V gene's germline CDR1 is SGHRS and CDR2 YFSETQ. Losses at the gene ends were 6 bases for V and 6 bases for J; bases not matched to a gene: 12. The chain's CDR3 is CASTDRGGPMDTQYF. As DNA, the CDR3 is TGCGCCAGCACCGACCGGGGGGGGCCTATGGATACGCAGTATTTT.

V is TRBV14 and J is TRBJ2-1; TRBD2 matches 12 bases. Germline V gene lookup returns CDR1 SGHDN and CDR2 FVKESK. The CDR3 is made up of 20 amino acids. The V gene end was trimmed by 1 base and the J gene end by 4 bases; junction bases not matched to a gene: 14. The CDR3 reads CASSQGTSGKWAEAYNEQFF. The CDR3 DNA is TGTGCCAGCAGCCAAGGGACTAGCGGGAAATGGGCTGAGGCGTACAATGAGCAGTTCTTC. The whole variable domain, filled in from reference TRBV14 and TRBJ2-1, reads EAGVTQFPSHSVIEKGQTVTLRCDPISGHDNLYWYRRVMGKEIKFLLHFVKESKQDESGMPNNRFLAERTGGTYSTLKVQPAELEDSGVYFCASSQGTSGKWAEAYNEQFFGPGTRLTVL.

The chain has TRBV3-1 (or the pseudogene TRBV3-2) and TRBJ2-1; 10 bases align to TRBD2. Germline CDR1 is LGHDT and CDR2 is YNNKEL (reference sequence). The CDR3 totals 13 residues. V dropped 8 bases and J dropped 5; count of bases not matched to a gene: 3. CDR3 coding DNA: TGTGCCAGCCGGCTAGCGGGGGACAATGAGCAGTTCTTC. Translated: CASRLAGDNEQFF.

The chain carries TRBV5-4 and TRBJ1-3; D remains unclear. Germline CDR1 is SGHNT and CDR2 is YYREEE (reference sequence). The CDR3 has 16 residues. The ends were cut back, 4 bases at V and 6 bases at J, with 20 bases in the middle. CDR3 in DNA: TGTGCCAGCAGCCCTCAACGGGGTTTCCAGTCAAACACCATATATTTT. This encodes CASSPQRGFQSNTIYF.

In this sample, this clone turned up once. The V gene is TRBV2, the J gene TRBJ2-3; maybe TRBD2 (5 bases). Trimming pared 3 bases from V and 0 bases from J, leaving 13 bases between. CDR1 is SNHLY, CDR2 FYNNEI, per germline. The CDR3 consists of 16 residues. The CDR3 spells CASSEDGRGSTDTQYF. The CDR3 DNA sequence: TGTGCCAGCAGTGAGGATGGCCGGGGAAGCACAGATACGCAGTATTTT.

The chain uses TRBV6-1 and TRBJ1-2, with 10 bases lining up with TRBD1. Germline values: CDR1 MNHNS, CDR2 SASEGT. V lost 1 base and J lost 7; bases outside the gene matches: 0. The CDR3 extends over 13 amino acids. CDR3 sequence reads: CASSEGTGGGYTF. The CDR3 nucleotides are TGTGCCAGCAGTGAAGGGACAGGGGGTGGCTACACCTTC.

The chain recombines TRBV11-2 with TRBJ2-7; 14 nucleotides agree with TRBD2. CDR1 and CDR2 (germline): SGHAT, FQNNGV. The CDR3 totals 15 residues. The J segment lost 2 bases and the V segment lost 5 bases, leaving 2 bases of the junction unmatched. The CDR3 DNA reads TGTGCCAGCAGCCAGACTAGCGGGGGGGCCTACGAGCAGTACTTC. Protein: CASSQTSGGAYEQYF.

This clone was observed a handful of times. CDR3 nucleotides: TGTGCCATCAGTGAAATATCCGAAGCGGGCTACGAGCAGTACTTC. Protein sequence: CAISEISEAGYEQYF. The chain uses TRBV10-3 and TRBJ2-7, with D possibly TRBD2 on 6 matching bases. CDR3 length: 15 residues. Trimming took off 3 bases at V and 3 bases at J, with 15 bases between the two ends. Germline V lookup: CDR1 ENHRY, CDR2 SYGVKD.

The gene calls are TRBV5-8 and TRBJ1-1; maybe TRBD1 (6 bases). Germline V gene sequence: CDR1 SGHTS, CDR2 YDEGEE. This CDR3 contains 15 residues. Trimming took off 4 bases at V and 4 bases at J, with 17 bases between the two ends. As DNA, the CDR3 is TGTGCCAGCAGCGCCCCAGGGGTCGGTAGCACTGAAGCTTTCTTT. This encodes CASSAPGVGSTEAFF. Full variable domain (remainder filled in from reference TRBV5-8 and TRBJ1-1): EAGVTQSPTHLIKTRGQQATLRCSPISGHTSVYWYQQALGLGLQFLLWYDEGEERNRGNFPPRFSGRQFPNYSSELNVNALELEDSALYLCASSAPGVGSTEAFFGQGTRLTVV.

This chain uses TRBV9 with TRBJ2-1; D is undetermined. The CDR3 loop spans 16 amino acids. The V end was cut by 4 bases, the J end by 2 bases, with 16 bases between. Germline V gene lookup returns CDR1 SGDLS and CDR2 YYNGEE. CDR3 bases: TGTGCCAGCAGCACTACCCCGGCACCAACCTACAATGAGCAGTTCTTC. Its translation is CASSTTPAPTYNEQFF.

The J gene is TRBJ1-6, the V gene TRBV6-1, with D unresolved. The CDR3 contains 18 residues. Germline CDR1 is MNHNS and CDR2 is SASEGT. V lost 3 bases and J lost 0, with 15 bases in between. The CDR3 spells CASSDTPPASSYNSPLHF. DNA of the CDR3: TGTGCCAGCAGTGATACCCCGCCAGCTAGCTCCTATAATTCACCCCTCCACTTT.

The V gene is TRBV5-1, the J gene TRBJ2-2; 10 bases agree with TRBD2. V was clipped by 1 base and J by 0 bases; unmatched bases: 15. This CDR3 region has 21 residues. The germline CDR1 and CDR2 sequences are SGHRS and YFSETQ. The CDR3 DNA is TGCGCCAGCAGCTTGCTTGGCTATAGCGGGAGGCAGTTCGCGAACACCGGGGAGCTGTTTTTT. Protein: CASSLLGYSGRQFANTGELFF.

The rearrangement uses TRBV7-9 and TRBJ2-7; D is perhaps TRBD1 (6 bases). V lost 1 base to trimming and J lost 7 bases, with 8 bases between them. Germline CDR1 reads SEHNR; CDR2 reads FQNEAQ (reference sequence). The CDR3 consists of 12 residues. For the CDR3, the DNA is TGTGCCAGCAGCTTAGGGGGGCAGGAGCAGTACTTC. It encodes CASSLGGQEQYF.

The J gene is TRBJ1-2, the V gene TRBV30, with 7 bases lining up with TRBD1. Germline V gene lookup returns CDR1 GTSNPN and CDR2 SVGIG (reference sequence). This CDR3 spans 14 amino acids. The trim removed 2 bases at V and 4 bases at J, leaving 7 bases unmatched. CDR3 residues: CAWSTQGDIYGYTF. Here the CDR3 DNA reads TGTGCCTGGAGTACCCAGGGGGATATCTATGGCTACACCTTC.

V usage is TRBV19 and J usage is TRBJ2-1, with TRBD1 identical over 9 bases. The CDR3 is made up of 13 amino acids. Germline CDR1 and CDR2: LNHDA and SQIVND (reference sequence). The trim removed 6 bases at V and 5 bases at J, leaving 2 bases unmatched. The CDR3 DNA is TGTGCCAGTAGCCGGGACAGGGACAATGAGCAGTTCTTC. Protein product: CASSRDRDNEQFF. The complete variable domain, with remaining parts taken from reference TRBV19 and TRBJ2-1, reads DGGITQSPKYLFRKEGQNVTLSCEQNLNHDAMYWYRQDPGQGLRLIYYSQIVNDFQKGDIAEGYSVSREKKESFPLTVTSAQKNPTAFYLCASSRDRDNEQFFGPGTRLTVL.

This chain uses TRBV3-1 (or the pseudogene TRBV3-2) with TRBJ1-6; no clear D. Germline V gene lookup returns CDR1 LGHDT and CDR2 YNNKEL (reference sequence). This CDR3 region has 11 residues. The V gene lost 4 bases and the J gene lost 14 bases, with 9 bases spanning the gap. CDR3 residues: CASSPGEALHF. The CDR3, as DNA: TGTGCCAGCAGCCCTGGGGAGGCCCTCCACTTT.

The J gene is TRBJ1-4, the V gene TRBV4-1; D is undetermined. V was clipped by 1 base and J by 4 bases, with 7 bases between them. Per germline, CDR1 MGHRA and CDR2 YSYEKL. CDR3 size: 14 residues. CDR3 region: CASSQVRYNEKLFF. CDR3 nucleotides: TGCGCCAGCAGCCAAGTCCGGTATAATGAAAAACTGTTTTTT.

V gene TRBV10-3 combines with J gene TRBJ1-5, with D maybe TRBD1 (6 bases). V was shortened by 3 bases and J by 0 bases, with 9 bases between the two germline ends. Germline CDR1 is ENHRY and CDR2 is SYGVKD. This CDR3 contains 15 residues. The DNA of the CDR3 is TGTGCCATCAGTGAAGGGGGATTTAGCAATCAGCCCCAGCATTTT. Protein sequence: CAISEGGFSNQPQHF.

J is TRBJ1-2 and V is TRBV3-1 (or the pseudogene TRBV3-2); the match to TRBD1 covers 9 bases. J lost 6 bases, V lost 2 bases, and 4 bases had no gene match. The CDR3 is made up of 14 amino acids. Germline values: CDR1 LGHDT, CDR2 YNNKEL (reference sequence). The CDR3: CASSQTGQGNGYTF. The DNA for the CDR3 is TGTGCCAGCAGCCAAACGGGACAGGGTAATGGCTACACCTTC.

This clone was seen just once. The V gene is TRBV6-2 or TRBV6-3, the J gene TRBJ2-3; the match to TRBD2 covers 13 bases. Looked up from germline, CDR1 is MNHEY and CDR2 is SVGEGT. Unmatched junction bases numbered 12, after V lost 5 bases and J lost 4 bases. The CDR3 has 18 amino acids. The CDR3: CASSPLPGLAGAPDTQYF. The CDR3, as DNA: TGTGCCAGCAGTCCCTTACCCGGACTAGCGGGAGCCCCAGATACGCAGTATTTT.